The 19 T cell receptor beta chains below come from one sample, sequenced in a study of blood T cell repertoires in COVID-19. Clones were read by immunoSEQ multiplex PCR, and TCRdb kept only the in-frame ones, dropping some. The table lists about 220,000 clones, roughly 85% of them singletons. The sequenced sample consisted of peripheral blood. These receptors were taken from a woman of 80 years or more with acute or convalescent COVID-19.

This clone turned up a few times. J is TRBJ2-2 and V is TRBV6-5, with D possibly matching TRBD1 (6 bases). Germline V gene sequence: CDR1 MNHEY, CDR2 SVGAGI. Trimming removed 6 bases at V and 6 bases at J, with 17 bases between. The length of the CDR3 is 15 residues. The CDR3 nucleotides read TGTGCCAGCAGCCCCCCTGGGGGCCTACCCGGGGAGCTGTTTTTT. It encodes CASSPPGGLPGELFF.

V usage is TRBV11-3 and J usage is TRBJ2-7; possible D gene TRBD1, 7 bases. Deletions cut 3 bases from V and 3 bases from J, with 18 bases between. This CDR3 region has 16 residues. Germline-derived CDR1 and CDR2 are SGHNT and YENEEA. The CDR3 reads CASSLARGATYYEQYF. CDR3 sequence (DNA): TGTGCCAGCAGCTTGGCCAGGGGGGCCACTTACTACGAGCAGTACTTC.

The rearrangement links TRBV5-1 to TRBJ2-1; possible D gene TRBD1, 5 bases. Germline CDR1 is SGHRS and CDR2 is YFSETQ. Trimming stripped 4 bases from V and 0 bases from J, with 11 bases between. There are 15 residues in the CDR3. This CDR3 is CASSRGLSSYNEQFF. In DNA, the CDR3 is TGCGCCAGCAGCAGGGGCCTCAGCTCCTACAATGAGCAGTTCTTC. The full variable domain, in which reference TRBV5-1 and TRBJ2-1 provide the parts outside the CDR3, is KAGVTQTPRYLIKTRGQQVTLSCSPISGHRSVSWYQQTPGQGLQFLFEYFSETQRNKGNFPGRFSGRQFSNSRSEMNVSTLELGDSALYLCASSRGLSSYNEQFFGPGTRLTVL.

The V and J genes are TRBV2 and TRBJ1-1; D is perhaps TRBD1 (5 bases). V lost 2 bases and J lost 4, with 14 bases in between. This CDR3 contains 15 residues. The germline V gene encodes CDR1 SNHLY and CDR2 FYNNEI. In DNA form, the CDR3 reads TGTGCCAGCAGTGAATTTAAGGGGTGGGGCACTGAAGCTTTCTTT. Translated, it gives CASSEFKGWGTEAFF. Full variable domain (remainder filled in from reference TRBV2 and TRBJ1-1): EPEVTQTPSHQVTQMGQEVILRCVPISNHLYFYWYRQILGQKVEFLVSFYNNEISEKSEIFDDQFSVERPDGSNFTLKIRSTKLEDSAMYFCASSEFKGWGTEAFFGQGTRLTVV.

The chain recombines TRBV5-1 with TRBJ2-1, with a tentative D call TRBD2 (6 bases). V lost 3 bases and J lost 4, with 17 bases in between. Germline CDR1 SGHRS, CDR2 YFSETQ. The CDR3 is 16 amino acids. CDR3 nucleotides: TGCGCCAGCAGCTCGGGCTTTGCGGGGAGATACAATGAGCAGTTCTTC. This gives the protein CASSSGFAGRYNEQFF.

This chain's CDR3 is CASSAVTFGNTIYF. CDR3 nucleotides: TGTGCCAGCAGCGCCGTGACATTTGGAAACACCATATATTTT. The chain recombines TRBV6-5 with TRBJ1-3, with no clear D. The ends were cut back, 6 bases at V and 3 bases at J, with 12 bases in the middle. The germline V gene has CDR1 MNHEY and CDR2 SVGAGI. The CDR3 loop spans 14 amino acids.

The V gene is TRBV19, the J gene TRBJ1-2; the D gene is possibly TRBD1 (6 bases). The germline gives CDR1 LNHDA, CDR2 SQIVND (reference sequence). The CDR3 is made up of 13 amino acids. V was clipped by 4 bases and J by 4 bases, with 10 bases between them. The CDR3, as DNA: TGTGCCAGTAGTACAGGGGTTGCCTATGGCTACACCTTC. Its protein product is CASSTGVAYGYTF.

This clone has only one observation. The genes are TRBV21-1 and TRBJ2-1; the table gives TRBD2 as D, unverified against the DNA. TRBV21-1 is marked as a pseudogene. The CDR3 runs 15 residues. The DNA of the CDR3 is TGTGCCCCGACCGCCGGGGGATTTGACTACAATGAGCAGTTCTTC. Translating gives CAPTAGGFDYNEQFF.

This chain joins TRBV11-2 and TRBJ2-2, with 8 bases fitting TRBD1. The CDR3 is 14 amino acids. The germline CDR1 and CDR2 sequences are SGHAT and FQNNGV. Germline trimming cut 8 bases from V and 7 bases from J; bases unmatched to any gene: 9. As DNA, the CDR3 is TGTGCCAGCTCCTACCAGGGGGCTGGCGGGGAGCTGTTTTTT. Its translation is CASSYQGAGGELFF.

The rearrangement joins TRBV30 to TRBJ2-5; 7 nucleotides agree with TRBD1. This CDR3 contains 14 residues. Germline V gene data show CDR1 as GTSNPN and CDR2 as SVGIG (reference sequence). Unmatched junction bases numbered 6, after V lost 0 bases and J lost 5 bases. For the CDR3, the DNA is TGTGCCTGGAGTGTTGACAGGGCATTGGAGACCCAGTACTTC. The encoded protein is CAWSVDRALETQYF.

CDR3 coding DNA: TGTGCCAGCGGCCCTAGCGGGTCGAACACCGGGGAGCTGTTTTTT. Its protein is CASGPSGSNTGELFF. The chain recombines TRBV7-3 with TRBJ2-2; TRBD2 aligns across 8 bases. The germline CDR1 and CDR2 sequences are SGHTA and FQGTGA. Germline trimming cut 8 bases from V and 0 bases from J; bases unmatched to any gene: 5. This CDR3 has 15 amino acids.

The V call is TRBV7-2, the J call TRBJ2-4, with 7 bases fitting TRBD2. Trimming at V came to 7 bases and at J to 0 bases, leaving 15 bases not matched to a gene. CDR1 and CDR2 (germline): SGHTA, FQGNSA. The CDR3 is 18 amino acids. CDR3 region: CASNPRGGGTIAKNIQYF. The DNA for the CDR3 is TGTGCCAGCAACCCGAGAGGTGGGGGGACTATAGCCAAAAACATTCAGTACTTC.

The V call is TRBV7-9, the J call TRBJ2-2; 9 nucleotides align to TRBD1. V shed 5 bases, J shed 5 bases, and the junction held 6 bases outside the gene matches. This CDR3 has 15 amino acids. Germline CDR1 and CDR2: SEHNR and FQNEAQ (reference sequence). This CDR3 is CASSNRQGGTGELFF. CDR3 DNA sequence: TGTGCCAGCAGCAACAGACAGGGGGGAACCGGGGAGCTGTTTTTT.

This clone showed up just once. The chain employs TRBV7-2 and TRBJ1-6; no firm D call. The V gene's germline CDR1 is SGHTA and CDR2 FQGNSA. The V gene lost 6 bases and the J gene lost 8 bases, with 11 bases spanning the gap. This CDR3 comprises 13 residues. The CDR3 loop reads CASREQDYSPLHF. CDR3 coding DNA: TGTGCCAGCAGAGAACAAGATTATTCACCCCTCCACTTT.

This chain connects TRBV24-1 to TRBJ2-1; D gene unclear. Germline V gene lookup returns CDR1 KGHDR and CDR2 SFDVKD. V was trimmed by 3 bases and J by 0 bases, leaving 14 bases between them. The CDR3 extends over 17 amino acids. CDR3 coding DNA: TGTGCCACCAGTGATAGGCGCCAGCGAGCCTCCTACAATGAGCAGTTCTTC. This gives the protein CATSDRRQRASYNEQFF.

This clone was picked up a small number of times. The CDR3 is CASSPREGTEAFF. The CDR3 DNA reads TGTGCCAGCAGTCCCCGGGAGGGGACTGAAGCTTTCTTT. The chain carries TRBV27 and TRBJ1-1, with D maybe TRBD1 (5 bases). CDR1 and CDR2 from the germline V gene are MNHEY and SMNVEV (reference sequence). V was clipped by 5 bases and J by 5 bases, with 12 bases between them. CDR3 size: 13 residues.

In its sample, this clone was seen once. The chain is built from TRBV2 and TRBJ1-3, with 12 bases that match TRBD1. The CDR3 covers 15 residues. Looked up from germline, CDR1 is SNHLY and CDR2 is FYNNEI. V was clipped by 6 bases and J by 11 bases; unmatched bases: 11. The CDR3 protein is CASSGDRGPTKAIYF. The CDR3 nucleotides read TGTGCCAGCAGCGGGGACAGGGGGCCAACGAAAGCCATATATTTT.

V and J are TRBV7-6 and TRBJ1-1, with TRBD1 identical over 9 bases. After removal of 0 bases from V and 2 bases from J, the junction contained 7 bases not matched to a gene. The CDR3 is made up of 17 amino acids. From germline, CDR1 is SGHVS and CDR2 FNYEAQ. The chain's CDR3 is CASSLARDRAENTEAFF. Written as DNA, the CDR3 is TGTGCCAGCAGCTTAGCGCGGGACAGGGCCGAAAACACTGAAGCTTTCTTT.

The J gene is TRBJ2-3, the V gene TRBV19, with 9 bases identical to TRBD2. V gave up 2 bases and J gave up 6 bases; unmatched junction bases: 6. CDR3 length: 15 amino acids. Germline values: CDR1 LNHDA, CDR2 SQIVND (reference sequence). The DNA for the CDR3 is TGTGCCAGTAGTATACCGGCGGGGGGGCCGGATACGCAGTATTTT. Translation: CASSIPAGGPDTQYF.